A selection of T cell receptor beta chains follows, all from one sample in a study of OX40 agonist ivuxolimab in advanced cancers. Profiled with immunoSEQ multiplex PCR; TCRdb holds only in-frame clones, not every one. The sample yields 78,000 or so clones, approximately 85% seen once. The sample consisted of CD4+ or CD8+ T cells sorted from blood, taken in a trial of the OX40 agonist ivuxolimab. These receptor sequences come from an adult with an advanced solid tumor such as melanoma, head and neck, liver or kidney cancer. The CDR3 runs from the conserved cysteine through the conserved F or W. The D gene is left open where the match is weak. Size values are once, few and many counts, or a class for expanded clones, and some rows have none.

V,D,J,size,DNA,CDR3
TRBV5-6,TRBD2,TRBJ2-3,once,TGTGCCAGCAGCCACCTAGGGCCTAGCGGGAGTGGAGATACGCAGTATTTT,CASSHLGPSGSGDTQYF
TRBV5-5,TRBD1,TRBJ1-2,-,TGTGCCAGCAGCCCGGACAGGGGGCAGGCTAACTATGGCTACACCTTC,CASSPDRGQANYGYTF
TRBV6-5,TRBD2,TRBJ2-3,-,TGTGCCAGCAGGATTACTAGCGCCCGCACAGATACGCAGTATTTT,CASRITSARTDTQYF
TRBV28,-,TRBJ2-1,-,TGTGCCAGCAGTTTAAGTTTCCCCAATGAGCAGTTCTTC,CASSLSFPNEQFF
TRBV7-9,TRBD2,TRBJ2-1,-,TGTGCCAGCAGCACCACTAGCGTTAATGAGCAGTTCTTC,CASSTTSVNEQFF
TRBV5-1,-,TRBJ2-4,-,TGCGCCAGCAGCTTGGAACGGGGGGCCGGGACCAAAAACATTCAGTACTTC,CASSLERGAGTKNIQYF
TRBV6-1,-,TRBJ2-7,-,TGTGCCAGCAGTCTGGACGAAAACTACGAGCAGTACTTC,CASSLDENYEQYF
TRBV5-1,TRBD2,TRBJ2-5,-,TGCGCCAGCAGCTTAGGCGCGGGGGGCGGGTCAGTGGAGACCCAGTACTTC,CASSLGAGGGSVETQYF
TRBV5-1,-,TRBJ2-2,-,TGCGCCAGCAGCACTAGACCTGGTGGGGAGCTGTTTTTT,CASSTRPGGELFF
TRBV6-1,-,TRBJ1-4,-,TGTGCCAGCCGGCAGGCCGGTGAAAAACTGTTTTTT,CASRQAGEKLFF
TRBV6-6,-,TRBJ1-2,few,TGTGCCAGCAGAACAAACGGGGATTTTTATGGCTACACCTTC,CASRTNGDFYGYTF
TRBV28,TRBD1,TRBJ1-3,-,TGTGCCAGCAGCACCTATTCAAAGGGGGCTTATGGAAACACCATATATTTT,CASSTYSKGAYGNTIYF
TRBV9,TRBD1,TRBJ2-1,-,TGTGCCAGCAGCGTGGGGACAGCCTACAATGAGCAGTTCTTC,CASSVGTAYNEQFF
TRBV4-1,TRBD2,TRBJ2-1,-,TGCGCCAGCAGCCAAGACCCCAGGACTAGCGGGCTGATTTCTTCGTACAATGAGCAGTTCTTC,CASSQDPRTSGLISSYNEQFF
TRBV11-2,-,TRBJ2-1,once,TGTGCCAGCAGCTTATTTGGGGGCTATGAGCAGTTCTTC,CASSLFGGYEQFF
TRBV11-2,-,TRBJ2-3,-,TGTGCCAGCAGCCGTAGCGGTGGTAGCACAGATACGCAGTATTTT,CASSRSGGSTDTQYF
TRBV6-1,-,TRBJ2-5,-,TGTGCCAGCAGTGAAGTGGGGGAGACCCAGTACTTC,CASSEVGETQYF